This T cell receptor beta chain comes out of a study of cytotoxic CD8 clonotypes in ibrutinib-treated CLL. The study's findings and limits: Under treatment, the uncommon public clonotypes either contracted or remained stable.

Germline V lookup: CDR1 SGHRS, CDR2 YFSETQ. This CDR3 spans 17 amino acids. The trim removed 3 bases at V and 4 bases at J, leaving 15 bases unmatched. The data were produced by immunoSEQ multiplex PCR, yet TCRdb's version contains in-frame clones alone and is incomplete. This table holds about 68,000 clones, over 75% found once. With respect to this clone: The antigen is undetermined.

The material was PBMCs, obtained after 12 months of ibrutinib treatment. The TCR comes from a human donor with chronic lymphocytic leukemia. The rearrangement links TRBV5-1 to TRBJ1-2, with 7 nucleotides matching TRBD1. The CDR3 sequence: CASSSAGTEGSIYGYTF. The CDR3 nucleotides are TGCGCCAGCAGCTCGGCCGGGACAGAAGGCTCTATCTATGGCTACACCTTC.